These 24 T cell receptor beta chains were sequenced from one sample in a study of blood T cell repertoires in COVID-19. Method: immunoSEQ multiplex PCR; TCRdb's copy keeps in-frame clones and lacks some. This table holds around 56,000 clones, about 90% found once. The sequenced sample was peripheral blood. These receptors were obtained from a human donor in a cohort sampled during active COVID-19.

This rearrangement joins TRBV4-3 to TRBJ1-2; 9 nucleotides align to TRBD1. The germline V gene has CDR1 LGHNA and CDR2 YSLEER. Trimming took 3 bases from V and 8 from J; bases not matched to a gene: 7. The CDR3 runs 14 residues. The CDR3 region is CASSQGGQGRGYTF. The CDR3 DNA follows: TGCGCCAGCAGCCAGGGGGGACAGGGCCGAGGCTACACCTTC.

CDR3 coding DNA: TGTGCCAGCAGCCTTGAGGACAGGTACAATGAGCAGTTCTTC. Protein sequence: CASSLEDRYNEQFF. This chain joins TRBV9 and TRBJ2-1; 7 bases align to TRBD1. The CDR3 spans 14 residues. Per the germline V gene, CDR1 is SGDLS and CDR2 is YYNGEE. V lost 4 bases to trimming and J lost 4 bases; unmatched junction nucleotides: 5. Full variable domain (rest looked up from reference TRBV9 and TRBJ2-1): DSGVTQTPKHLITATGQRVTLRCSPRSGDLSVYWYQQSLDQGLQFLIQYYNGEERAKGNILERFSAQQFPDLHSELNLSSLELGDSALYFCASSLEDRYNEQFFGPGTRLTVL.

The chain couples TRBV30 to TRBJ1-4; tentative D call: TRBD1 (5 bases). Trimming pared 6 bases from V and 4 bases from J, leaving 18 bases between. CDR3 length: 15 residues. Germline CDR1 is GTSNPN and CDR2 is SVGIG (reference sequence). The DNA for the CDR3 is TGTGCCTGTATTGTCCAGGGAGGGGATAATGAAAAACTGTTTTTT. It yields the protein CACIVQGGDNEKLFF.

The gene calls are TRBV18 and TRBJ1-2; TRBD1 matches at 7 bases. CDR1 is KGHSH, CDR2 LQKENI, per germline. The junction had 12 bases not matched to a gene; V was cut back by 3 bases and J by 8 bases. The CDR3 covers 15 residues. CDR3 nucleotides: TGTGCCAGCTCACCGGACAGGCCCTCAGCCGCCGGCTACACCTTC. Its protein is CASSPDRPSAAGYTF.

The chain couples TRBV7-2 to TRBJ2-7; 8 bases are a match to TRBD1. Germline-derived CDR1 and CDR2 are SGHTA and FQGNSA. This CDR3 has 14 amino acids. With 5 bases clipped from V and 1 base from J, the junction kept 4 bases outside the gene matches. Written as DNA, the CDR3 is TGTGCCAGCAGCACCCGACAGGGGTCCTACGAGCAGTACTTC. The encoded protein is CASSTRQGSYEQYF.

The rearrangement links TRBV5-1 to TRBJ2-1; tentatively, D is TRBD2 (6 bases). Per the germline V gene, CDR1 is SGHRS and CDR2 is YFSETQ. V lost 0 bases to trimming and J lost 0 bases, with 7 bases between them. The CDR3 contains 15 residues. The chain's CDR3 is CASSLAGSSYNEQFF. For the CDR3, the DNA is TGCGCCAGCAGCTTGGCCGGGAGCTCCTACAATGAGCAGTTCTTC.

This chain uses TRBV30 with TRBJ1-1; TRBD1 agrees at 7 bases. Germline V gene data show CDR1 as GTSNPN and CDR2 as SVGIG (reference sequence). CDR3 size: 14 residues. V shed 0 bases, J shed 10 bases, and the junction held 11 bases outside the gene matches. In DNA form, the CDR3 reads TGTGCCTGGAGTGTCCAGACAGGGAAGTTAGGAGCTTTCTTT. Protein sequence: CAWSVQTGKLGAFF.

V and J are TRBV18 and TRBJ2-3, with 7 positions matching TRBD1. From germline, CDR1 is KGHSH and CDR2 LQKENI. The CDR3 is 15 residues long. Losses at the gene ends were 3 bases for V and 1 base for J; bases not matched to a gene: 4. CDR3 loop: CASSPSTGGTDTQYF. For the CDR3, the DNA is TGTGCCAGCTCACCGTCAACAGGGGGCACAGATACGCAGTATTTT.

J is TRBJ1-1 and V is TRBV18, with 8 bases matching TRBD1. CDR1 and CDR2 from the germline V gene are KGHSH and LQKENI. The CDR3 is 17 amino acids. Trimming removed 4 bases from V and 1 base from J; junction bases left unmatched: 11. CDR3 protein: CASSLLTGGLANTEAFF. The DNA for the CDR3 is TGTGCCAGCTCACTACTCACAGGGGGATTAGCGAACACTGAAGCTTTCTTT.

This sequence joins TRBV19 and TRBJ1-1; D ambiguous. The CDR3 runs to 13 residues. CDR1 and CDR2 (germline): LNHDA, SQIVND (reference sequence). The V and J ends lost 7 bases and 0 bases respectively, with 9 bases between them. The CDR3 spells CASTLTVNTEAFF. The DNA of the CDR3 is TGTGCCAGTACCCTTACAGTGAACACTGAAGCTTTCTTT. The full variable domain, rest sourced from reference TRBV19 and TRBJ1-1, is DGGITQSPKYLFRKEGQNVTLSCEQNLNHDAMYWYRQDPGQGLRLIYYSQIVNDFQKGDIAEGYSVSREKKESFPLTVTSAQKNPTAFYLCASTLTVNTEAFFGQGTRLTVV.

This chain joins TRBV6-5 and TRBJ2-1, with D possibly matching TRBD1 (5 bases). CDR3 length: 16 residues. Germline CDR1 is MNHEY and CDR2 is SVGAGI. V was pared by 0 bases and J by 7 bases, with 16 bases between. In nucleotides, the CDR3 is TGTGCCAGCAGTTACTCGTACCAGGGCGGTTGGAATGAGCAGTTCTTC. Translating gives CASSYSYQGGWNEQFF.

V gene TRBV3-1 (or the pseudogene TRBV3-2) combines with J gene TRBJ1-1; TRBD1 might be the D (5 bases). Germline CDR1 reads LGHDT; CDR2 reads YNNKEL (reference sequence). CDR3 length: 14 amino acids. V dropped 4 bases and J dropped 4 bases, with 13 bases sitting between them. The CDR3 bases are TGTGCCAGCAGCCCCTTTTGGGGGGGCACTGAAGCTTTCTTT. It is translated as CASSPFWGGTEAFF.

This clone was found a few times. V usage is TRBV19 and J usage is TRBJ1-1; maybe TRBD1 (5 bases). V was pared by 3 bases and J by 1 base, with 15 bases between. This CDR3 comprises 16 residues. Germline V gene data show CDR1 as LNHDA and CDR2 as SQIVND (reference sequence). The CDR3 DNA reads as TGTGCCAGTAGTATTGGAGACAGAATGACGAACACTGAAGCTTTCTTT. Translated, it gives CASSIGDRMTNTEAFF. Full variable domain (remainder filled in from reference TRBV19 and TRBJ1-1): DGGITQSPKYLFRKEGQNVTLSCEQNLNHDAMYWYRQDPGQGLRLIYYSQIVNDFQKGDIAEGYSVSREKKESFPLTVTSAQKNPTAFYLCASSIGDRMTNTEAFFGQGTRLTVV.

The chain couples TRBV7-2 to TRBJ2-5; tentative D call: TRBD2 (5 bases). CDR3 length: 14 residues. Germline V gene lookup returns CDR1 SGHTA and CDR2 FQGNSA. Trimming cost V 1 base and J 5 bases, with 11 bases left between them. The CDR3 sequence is CASSLGTSLETQYF. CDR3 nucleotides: TGTGCCAGCAGCTTAGGGACTTCCCTGGAGACCCAGTACTTC.

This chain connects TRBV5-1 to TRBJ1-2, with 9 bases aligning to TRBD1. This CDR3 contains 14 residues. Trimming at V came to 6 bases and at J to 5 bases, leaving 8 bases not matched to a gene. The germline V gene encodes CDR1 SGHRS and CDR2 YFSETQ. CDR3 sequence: CASTYPGQGYGYTF. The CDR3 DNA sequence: TGCGCCAGCACCTACCCGGGACAGGGTTATGGCTACACCTTC. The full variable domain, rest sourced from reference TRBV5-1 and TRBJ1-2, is KAGVTQTPRYLIKTRGQQVTLSCSPISGHRSVSWYQQTPGQGLQFLFEYFSETQRNKGNFPGRFSGRQFSNSRSEMNVSTLELGDSALYLCASTYPGQGYGYTFGSGTRLTVV.

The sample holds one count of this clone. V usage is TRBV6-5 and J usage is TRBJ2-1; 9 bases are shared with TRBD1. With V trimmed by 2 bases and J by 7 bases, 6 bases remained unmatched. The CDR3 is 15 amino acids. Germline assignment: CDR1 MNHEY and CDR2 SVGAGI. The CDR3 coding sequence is TGTGCCAGCAGTTACAGGGGACAGGGCGATAATGAGCAGTTCTTC. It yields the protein CASSYRGQGDNEQFF.

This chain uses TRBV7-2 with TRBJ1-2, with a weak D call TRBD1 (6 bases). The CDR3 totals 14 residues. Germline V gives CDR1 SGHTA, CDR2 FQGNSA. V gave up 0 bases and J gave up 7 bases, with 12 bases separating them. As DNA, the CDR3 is TGTGCCAGCAGCTTAGCGTGGGACATTGGTGGCTACACCTTC. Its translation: CASSLAWDIGGYTF.

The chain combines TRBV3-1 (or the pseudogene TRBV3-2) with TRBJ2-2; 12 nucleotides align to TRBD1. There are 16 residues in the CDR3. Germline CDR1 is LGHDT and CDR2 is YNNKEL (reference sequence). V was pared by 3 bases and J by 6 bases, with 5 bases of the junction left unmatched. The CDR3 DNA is TGTGCCAGCAGCCAGGGGACAGGGGGCGACGCCGGGGAGCTGTTTTTT. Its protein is CASSQGTGGDAGELFF.

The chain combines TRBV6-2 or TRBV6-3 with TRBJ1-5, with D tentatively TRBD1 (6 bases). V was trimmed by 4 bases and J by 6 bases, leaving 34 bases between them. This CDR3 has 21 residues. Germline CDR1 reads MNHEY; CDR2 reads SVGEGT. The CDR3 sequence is CASSFKRYLVKDRLQGQPQHF. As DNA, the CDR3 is TGTGCCAGCAGTTTCAAGCGCTACCTTGTCAAGGACAGATTGCAGGGTCAGCCCCAGCATTTT.

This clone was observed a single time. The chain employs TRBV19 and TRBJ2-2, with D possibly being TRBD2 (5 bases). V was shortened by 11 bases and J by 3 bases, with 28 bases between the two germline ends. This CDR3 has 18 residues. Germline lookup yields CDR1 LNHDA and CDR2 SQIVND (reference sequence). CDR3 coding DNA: TGTGCCGCGAAGGCGGGCAGATATTCCCCCCAGGACACCGGGGAGCTGTTTTTT. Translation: CAAKAGRYSPQDTGELFF.

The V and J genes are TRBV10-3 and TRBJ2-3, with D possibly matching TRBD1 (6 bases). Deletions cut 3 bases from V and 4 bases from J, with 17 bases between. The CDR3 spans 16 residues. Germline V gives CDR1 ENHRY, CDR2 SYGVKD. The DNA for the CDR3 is TGTGCCATCAGTGAAAACAGGGCACTAGACGCAGATACGCAGTATTTT. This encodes CAISENRALDADTQYF.

The CDR3 region is CASKQGMGRNQPQHF. The CDR3 DNA reads TGCGCCAGTAAACAGGGGATGGGTCGCAATCAGCCCCAGCATTTT. The rearrangement uses TRBV4-1 and TRBJ1-5; 7 positions match TRBD1. Germline lookup yields CDR1 MGHRA and CDR2 YSYEKL. Trimming removed 9 bases from V and 2 bases from J; junction bases left unmatched: 10. The CDR3 length is 15 residues.

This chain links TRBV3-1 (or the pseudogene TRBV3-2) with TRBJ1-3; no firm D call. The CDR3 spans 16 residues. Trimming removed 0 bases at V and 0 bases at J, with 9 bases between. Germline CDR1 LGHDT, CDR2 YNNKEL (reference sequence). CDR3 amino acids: CASSQDGPYSGNTIYF. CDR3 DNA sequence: TGTGCCAGCAGCCAAGATGGGCCTTACTCTGGAAACACCATATATTTT.

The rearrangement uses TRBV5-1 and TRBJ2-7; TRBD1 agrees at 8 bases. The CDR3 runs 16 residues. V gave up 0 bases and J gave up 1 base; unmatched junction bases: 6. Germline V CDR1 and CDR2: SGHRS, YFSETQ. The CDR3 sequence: CASSLAAGQVSYEQYF. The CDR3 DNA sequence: TGCGCCAGCAGCTTGGCGGCGGGACAGGTATCCTACGAGCAGTACTTC.